These T cell receptor beta chains were read from a single sample in a study of cytomegalovirus exposure and HLA in healthy donors. Using immunoSEQ multiplex PCR, the repertoire was profiled, and TCRdb retains in-frame clones only, with some absent. The data show approximately 120,000 clones, roughly a tenth seen once. The specimen sequenced was PBMCs. These receptors were obtained from a woman aged 18-30 years in good health and CMV-seropositive. Both conserved end residues are part of each CDR3. D genes are given only for firm matches. Size is omitted from some rows. Given values are once, few, many or a class for expanded clones.

NA	TRBV14	few	TRBJ2-7	CASSSGRVYEQYF	TGTGCCAGCAGCTCAGGCCGAGTATACGAGCAGTACTTC
NA	TRBV6-5	few	TRBJ1-2	CAGRFGQDGGKGYTF	TGTGCCGGCAGATTCGGGCAGGACGGAGGAAAAGGCTACACCTTC
NA	TRBV19	few	TRBJ1-1	CASSDLDRAWAFF	TGTGCCAGTAGTGACTTAGACCGAGCTTGGGCTTTCTTT
TRBD1	TRBV7-9	few	TRBJ2-1	CASSASGTGLGYNEQFF	TGTGCCAGCAGCGCCTCCGGGACAGGATTGGGATACAATGAGCAGTTCTTC
TRBD1	TRBV2	few	TRBJ1-1	CASSPGGPNTEAFF	TGTGCCAGCAGTCCAGGGGGTCCGAACACTGAAGCTTTCTTT
TRBD2	TRBV6-5	few	TRBJ2-7	CASARGGQSYEQYF	TGTGCCAGCGCCCGGGGGGGGCAATCCTACGAGCAGTACTTC
NA	TRBV15	NA	TRBJ1-5	CATTSGPQDNQPRHF	TGTGCCACCACTAGTGGCCCCCAGGACAATCAGCCCCGGCATTTT
NA	TRBV5-1	NA	TRBJ2-1	CASSTRDSDKQFF	TGCGCCAGCAGCACCCGAGACAGCGATAAGCAGTTCTTC
TRBD2	TRBV29-1	few	TRBJ2-3	CSVLGHVAGGNTDTQYF	TGCAGCGTCCTGGGGCACGTAGCGGGAGGAAACACAGATACGCAGTATTTT
NA	TRBV19	NA	TRBJ1-2	CASSISPPGGYGYTF	TGTGCCAGTAGTATATCCCCGCCGGGGGGCTATGGCTACACCTTC
TRBD1	TRBV6-5	few	TRBJ2-7	CASSFRGQEPYEQYF	TGTGCCAGCAGTTTCCGGGGACAGGAGCCCTACGAGCAGTACTTC
TRBD2	TRBV29-1	few	TRBJ2-1	CSGEGLAGEDDNEQFF	TGCAGCGGAGAGGGACTAGCGGGAGAGGACGACAATGAGCAGTTCTTC
TRBD1	TRBV6-5	NA	TRBJ1-1	CASSYSGRGEAFF	TGTGCCAGCAGTTACTCGGGCAGGGGGGAAGCTTTCTTT
TRBD2	TRBV5-1	few	TRBJ2-1	CASSHTSGGYNEQFF	TGCGCCAGCAGCCATACTAGCGGGGGGTACAATGAGCAGTTCTTC
NA	TRBV4-1	NA	TRBJ1-2	CASSPSGEGRPKTGYGYTF	TGCGCCAGCAGCCCTTCGGGGGAGGGACGTCCCAAAACTGGCTATGGCTACACCTTC
NA	TRBV27	NA	TRBJ2-2	CASSLSIPGAGELFF	TGTGCCAGCAGTTTATCGATTCCGGGGGCCGGGGAGCTGTTTTTT
NA	TRBV6-1	NA	TRBJ2-5	CASSASAAQYF	TGTGCCAGCAGTGCATCGGCGGCCCAGTACTTC
NA	TRBV7-9	NA	TRBJ2-7	CASSFQEVDEQYF	TGTGCCAGCAGCTTTCAGGAGGTGGACGAGCAGTACTTC
NA	TRBV10-3	NA	TRBJ2-7	CAISGSGTGGSYEQYF	TGTGCCATCAGTGGGTCCGGGACTGGCGGCTCCTACGAGCAGTACTTC
TRBD1	TRBV2	few	TRBJ2-1	CASKGQGVGNEQFF	TGTGCCAGCAAGGGACAGGGTGTGGGGAATGAGCAGTTCTTC
NA	TRBV6-1	NA	TRBJ2-4	CASSEVAGIAKNIQYF	TGTGCCAGCAGTGAAGTGGCAGGGATAGCCAAAAACATTCAGTACTTC
NA	TRBV7-9	NA	TRBJ2-3	CASSFLSGRETSDTQYF	TGTGCCAGCAGCTTCTTGTCGGGCAGGGAAACCTCAGATACGCAGTATTTT
TRBD2	TRBV5-1	few	TRBJ2-1	CASSLALAANNEQFF	TGCGCCAGCAGCTTGGCGCTAGCGGCTAACAATGAGCAGTTCTTC
NA	TRBV2	NA	TRBJ2-3	CASSVGLSDTQYF	TGTGCCAGCAGTGTTGGCCTTTCGGATACGCAGTATTTT
TRBD1	TRBV2	NA	TRBJ1-2	CASRGTGYGYTF	TGTGCCAGCAGGGGGACAGGCTATGGCTACACCTTC
NA	TRBV4-1	few	TRBJ1-1	CASSPPTGTEAFF	TGCGCCAGCAGCCCCCCGACAGGCACTGAAGCTTTCTTT
NA	TRBV27	few	TRBJ2-3	CASSLGGALFTDTQYF	TGTGCCAGCAGTTTAGGAGGGGCTCTCTTCACAGATACGCAGTATTTT
NA	TRBV27	NA	TRBJ2-1	CASSLPGTRETGEQFF	TGTGCCAGCAGTTTACCGGGCACTAGGGAAACCGGTGAGCAGTTCTTC
TRBD2	TRBV5-6	NA	TRBJ2-2	CASSLDSVKGGHGELFF	TGTGCCAGCAGCTTGGATTCGGTTAAGGGAGGGCACGGGGAGCTGTTTTTT
TRBD1	TRBV5-6	NA	TRBJ1-5	CASSFRSGQRNQPQHF	TGTGCCAGCAGCTTTAGATCGGGACAGCGAAATCAGCCCCAGCATTTT
NA	TRBV6-5	few	TRBJ2-1	CASSYSNGGTEQFF	TGTGCCAGCAGTTACTCGAACGGGGGAACTGAGCAGTTCTTC